These T cell receptor beta chains were read from a single sample in a study of shared clonotypes between healthy human individuals. Using immunoSEQ multiplex PCR, the repertoire was profiled, and TCRdb retains in-frame clones only, with some absent. The sample holds 450,000 to 700,000 clones, 95% to 96% seen once. The sequenced sample consisted of naive CD8+ T cells sorted from blood. The source of these receptors is a woman younger than 45 in good health. Both conserved end residues are part of each CDR3. D genes are given only for firm matches. Not every row has a clone size; where given, it reads once, few, many or a size class.

d_call	clone_size	v_call	j_call	cdr3_nt	cdr3_aa
.	once	TRBV10-2	TRBJ2-7	TGCGCCAGCAGTGAGTCTAGACATAGCTCCTACGAGCAGTACTTC	CASSESRHSSYEQYF
TRBD2	.	TRBV2	TRBJ2-1	TGTGCCAGCAGTACCGGGACTAGCGGATACAATGAGCAGTTCTTC	CASSTGTSGYNEQFF
TRBD2	.	TRBV19	TRBJ2-1	TGTGCCAGTAGTATTTTGGGAGGGGACAATGAGCAGTTCTTC	CASSILGGDNEQFF
TRBD1	.	TRBV13	TRBJ2-7	TGTGCCAGCGGGACAGGGGGTTCCTACGAGCAGTACTTC	CASGTGGSYEQYF
.	.	TRBV6-1	TRBJ1-3	TGTGCCAGCAGTGAAACAGGCCCTGGAAACACCATATATTTT	CASSETGPGNTIYF
.	.	TRBV27	TRBJ2-3	TGTGCCAGCAGTTCAGGGACAGACGGGAGGAGTACGCAGTATTTT	CASSSGTDGRSTQYF
.	.	TRBV27	TRBJ2-5	TGTGCCAGCAGCCCTGAGTGGGGGGAGACCCAGTACTTC	CASSPEWGETQYF
.	.	TRBV6-5	TRBJ1-1	TGTGCCAGCAACACTGTGGAAATGAACACTGAAGCTTTCTTT	CASNTVEMNTEAFF
TRBD1	.	TRBV27	TRBJ1-2	TGTGCCAGCAGTTTTGCCCTCGACAGGGGCGGCTATGGCTACACCTTC	CASSFALDRGGYGYTF
.	once	TRBV5-1	TRBJ2-6	TGCGCCAGCAGCTTGGCTGGCTCTGGGGCCAACGTCCTGACTTTC	CASSLAGSGANVLTF
TRBD1	.	TRBV5-5	TRBJ1-3	TGTGCCAGCAGCAATGGAAAGGGGGCATATCGAGACACCATATATTTT	CASSNGKGAYRDTIYF
.	.	TRBV4-1	TRBJ2-7	TGCGCCAGCAGCCATTCGGAGACCTACGAGCAGTACTTC	CASSHSETYEQYF
TRBD1	.	TRBV13	TRBJ2-5	TGTGCCAGCAGCTTAGGTTTTGGGACAGCAGAGACCCAGTACTTC	CASSLGFGTAETQYF
.	.	TRBV6-4	TRBJ1-1	TGTGCCAGCAGTGGCGGACCCCTCACTGAAGCTTTCTTT	CASSGGPLTEAFF
.	.	TRBV19	TRBJ2-2	TGTGCCAGTACCCTCGGCATAGGGACCGGGGAGCTGTTTTTT	CASTLGIGTGELFF
TRBD1	.	TRBV4-1	TRBJ2-7	TGCGCCAGCAGCCAAGGACAGGGGTTGGAAGAGCAGTACTTC	CASSQGQGLEEQYF
TRBD2	.	TRBV5-6	TRBJ2-3	TGTGCCAGCAGCCTAGCGGGAGGAACTTTTGATACGCAGTATTTT	CASSLAGGTFDTQYF
.	.	TRBV4-1	TRBJ2-3	TGCGCCAGCAGCCAAGCCATAGACCGACGCACAGATACGCAGTATTTT	CASSQAIDRRTDTQYF
.	.	TRBV6-5	TRBJ2-7	TGTGCCAGCAGTATGATCCGGGAGACGTACGAGCAGTACTTC	CASSMIRETYEQYF
.	.	TRBV27	TRBJ1-1	TGTGCCAGCAGCTATGAAAGACGAACTGAAGCTTTCTTT	CASSYERRTEAFF
.	.	TRBV2	TRBJ1-1	TGTGCCAGCAGTGAGGACAGAGCGAACACTGAAGCTTTCTTT	CASSEDRANTEAFF
.	.	TRBV2	TRBJ1-4	TGTGCCAGCAGTGACTGGTCAACTAATGAAAAACTGTTTTTT	CASSDWSTNEKLFF
TRBD2	.	TRBV11-3	TRBJ2-1	TGTGCCAGCAGCTTAGGCGCTAGCGGCACGAGGGTCTTAAATGAGCAGTTCTTC	CASSLGASGTRVLNEQFF
.	.	TRBV10-1	TRBJ2-5	TGCGCCAGCAGTTCGAAGGAGACCCAGTACTTC	CASSSKETQYF
.	.	TRBV9	TRBJ2-3	TGTGCCAGCAGCGTAACTTCGAATCCTAGCACAGATACGCAGTATTTT	CASSVTSNPSTDTQYF
.	once	TRBV6-5	TRBJ2-7	TGTGCCAGCAGTTACTCGATAGCCGGCTACGAGCAGTACTTC	CASSYSIAGYEQYF